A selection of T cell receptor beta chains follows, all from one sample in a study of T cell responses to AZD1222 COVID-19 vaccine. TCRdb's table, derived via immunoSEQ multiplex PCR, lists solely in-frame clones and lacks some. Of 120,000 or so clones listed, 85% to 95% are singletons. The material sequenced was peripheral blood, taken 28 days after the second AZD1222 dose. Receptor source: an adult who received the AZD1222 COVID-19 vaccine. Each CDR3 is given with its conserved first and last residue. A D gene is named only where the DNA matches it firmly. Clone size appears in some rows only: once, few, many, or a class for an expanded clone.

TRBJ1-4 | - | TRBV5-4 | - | CASSDRLNEKLFF | TGTGCCAGCTCCGACAGGCTTAATGAAAAACTGTTTTTT
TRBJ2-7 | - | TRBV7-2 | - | CASSPTGRGTEGYF | TGTGCCAGCAGCCCGACAGGGCGCGGGACGGAGGGGTACTTC
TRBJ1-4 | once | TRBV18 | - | CASSIGTPGAEKLFF | TGTGCCAGCTCAATAGGGACTCCGGGGGCTGAAAAACTGTTTTTT
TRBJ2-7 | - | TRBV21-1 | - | CASSHRDTSYEQYF | TGTGCCAGCAGCCATCGGGATACCTCCTACGAGCAGTACTTC
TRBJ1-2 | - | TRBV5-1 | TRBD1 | CASSRGTGLDYGYTF | TGCGCCAGCAGCCGAGGGACAGGGCTCGACTATGGCTACACCTTC
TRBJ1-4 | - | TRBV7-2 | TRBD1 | CASSHSRGLGEKLFF | TGTGCCAGCAGCCATTCCAGGGGGCTAGGAGAAAAACTGTTTTTT
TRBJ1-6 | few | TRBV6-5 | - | CASSYLLSSNSPLHF | TGTGCCAGCAGTTACTTGCTGAGTAGTAATTCACCCCTCCACTTT
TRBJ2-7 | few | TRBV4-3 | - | CASSRDTGYEQYF | TGCGCCAGCAGTCGGGACACAGGATACGAGCAGTACTTC
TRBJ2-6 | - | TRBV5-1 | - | CASSLGRGSGANVLTF | TGCGCCAGCAGCTTGGGGAGGGGTTCTGGGGCCAACGTCCTGACTTTC
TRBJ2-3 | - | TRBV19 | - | CASSTTPGGTDTQYF | TGTGCCAGTAGTACTACGCCTGGGGGCACAGATACGCAGTATTTT
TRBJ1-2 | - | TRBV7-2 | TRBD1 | CASSSKGTGGDYGYTF | TGTGCCAGCAGCTCAAAAGGGACAGGGGGTGACTATGGCTACACCTTC
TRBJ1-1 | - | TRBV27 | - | CASSRGRVNTEAFF | TGTGCCAGCAGTCGGGGTCGGGTGAACACTGAAGCTTTCTTT
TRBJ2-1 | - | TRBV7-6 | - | CASSDLLRTPGDDDEQFF | TGTGCCAGCAGCGACCTACTTAGGACGCCAGGGGACGATGATGAGCAGTTCTTC
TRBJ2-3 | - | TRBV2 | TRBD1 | CASSRIDRGGTDTQYF | TGTGCCAGCAGTCGCATCGACAGGGGGGGTACAGATACGCAGTATTTT
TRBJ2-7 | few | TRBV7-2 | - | CASSLIDDNYEQYF | TGTGCCAGCAGCTTAATCGACGACAACTACGAGCAGTACTTC
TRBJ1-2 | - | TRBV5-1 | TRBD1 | CASSLDDRGGYGYTF | TGCGCCAGCAGCTTGGATGACAGGGGCGGATACGGCTACACCTTC
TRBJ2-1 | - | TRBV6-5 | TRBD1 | CASSSSWDSEQFF | TGTGCCAGCAGTTCGTCCTGGGACAGTGAGCAGTTCTTC
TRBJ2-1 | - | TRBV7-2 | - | CASSQSGYEQFF | TGTGCCAGCAGCCAGTCCGGGTATGAGCAGTTCTTC
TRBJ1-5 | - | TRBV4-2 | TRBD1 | CASSQDGDRGNQPQHF | TGTGCCAGCAGCCAAGATGGGGACAGGGGTAATCAGCCCCAGCATTTT
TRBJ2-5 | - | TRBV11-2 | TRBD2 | CASSLFGGKETQYF | TGTGCCAGCAGCTTATTCGGGGGGAAAGAGACCCAGTACTTC
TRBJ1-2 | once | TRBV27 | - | CASSPLNLGNYGYTF | TGTGCCAGCAGTCCGCTTAACCTGGGTAACTATGGCTACACCTTC
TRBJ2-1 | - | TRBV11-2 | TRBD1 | CASSRTGDPFNEQFF | TGTGCCAGCAGCCGAACAGGGGATCCCTTCAATGAGCAGTTCTTC
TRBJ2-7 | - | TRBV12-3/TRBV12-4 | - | CASSLDQGYEQYF | TGTGCCAGCAGTTTAGACCAGGGCTACGAGCAGTACTTC
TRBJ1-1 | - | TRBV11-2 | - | CASSLRVDSGTEAFF | TGTGCCAGCAGCTTAAGGGTGGACAGCGGGACTGAAGCTTTCTTT
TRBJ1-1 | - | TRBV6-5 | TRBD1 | CASTLTGGTEAFF | TGTGCCAGCACCTTGACAGGGGGGACTGAAGCTTTCTTT
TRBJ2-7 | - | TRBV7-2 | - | CASSLEAVPSYEQYF | TGTGCCAGCAGCTTAGAAGCAGTCCCCTCTTACGAGCAGTACTTC
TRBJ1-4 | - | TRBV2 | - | CASSDRHSTNEKLFF | TGTGCCAGCAGTGACCGGCACTCAACTAATGAAAAACTGTTTTTT
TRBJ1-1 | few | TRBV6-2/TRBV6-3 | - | CASSFSQNTEAFF | TGTGCCAGCAGCTTCTCCCAAAACACTGAAGCTTTCTTT
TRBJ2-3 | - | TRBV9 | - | CASSNQDTQYF | TGTGCCAGCAGCAACCAAGATACGCAGTATTTT
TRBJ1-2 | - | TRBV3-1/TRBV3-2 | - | CASSQDYRKGDYGYTF | TGTGCCAGCAGCCAAGACTACCGGAAGGGGGATTATGGCTACACCTTC
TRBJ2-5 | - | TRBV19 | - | CASSTLGETQYF | TGTGCCAGTAGTACCCTCGGGGAGACCCAGTACTTC
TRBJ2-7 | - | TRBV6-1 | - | CASSGPLRTGIRAYEQYF | TGTGCCAGCAGTGGGCCCCTCCGAACCGGGATAAGGGCCTACGAGCAGTACTTC
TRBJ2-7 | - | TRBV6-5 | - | CASHGFQGREQYF | TGTGCCAGCCACGGATTTCAGGGGCGCGAGCAGTACTTC
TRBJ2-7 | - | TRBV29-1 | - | CSVIRVGEQYF | TGCAGCGTTATCAGGGTGGGCGAGCAGTACTTC
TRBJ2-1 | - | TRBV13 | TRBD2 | CASSLVAGGYNEQFF | TGTGCCAGCAGCTTAGTGGCGGGGGGGTATAATGAGCAGTTCTTC
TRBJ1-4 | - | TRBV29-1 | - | CSARGATNEKLFF | TGCAGCGCCCGAGGTGCAACTAATGAAAAACTGTTTTTT
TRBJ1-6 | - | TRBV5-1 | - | CASSGRVGAGGNSPLHF | TGCGCCAGCAGCGGTAGGGTTGGAGCAGGCGGGAATTCACCCCTCCACTTT
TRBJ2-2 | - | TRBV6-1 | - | CASSPPNTGELFF | TGTGCCAGCAGTCCTCCCAACACCGGGGAGCTGTTTTTT
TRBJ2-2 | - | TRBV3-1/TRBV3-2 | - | CASSPQVAENTGELFF | TGTGCCAGCAGCCCACAAGTCGCGGAGAACACCGGGGAGCTGTTTTTT
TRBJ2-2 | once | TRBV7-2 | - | CASSLVSTGELFF | TGTGCCAGCAGCTTAGTATCCACCGGGGAGCTGTTTTTT
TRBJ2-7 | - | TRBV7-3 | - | CASSLTGGSYEQYF | TGTGCCAGCAGCTTAACAGGGGGGTCCTACGAGCAGTACTTC
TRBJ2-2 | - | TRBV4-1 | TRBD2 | CASSPRTSDDTGELFF | TGCGCCAGCAGCCCGCGGACTAGCGATGACACCGGGGAGCTGTTTTTT
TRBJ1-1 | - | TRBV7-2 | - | CASSPGTSNTEAFF | TGTGCCAGCAGCCCAGGTACTTCTAACACTGAAGCTTTCTTT
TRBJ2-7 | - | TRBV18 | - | CASRSSYEQYF | TGTGCCAGTCGCTCGTCCTACGAGCAGTACTTC
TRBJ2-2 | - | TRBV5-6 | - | CASSLGRASATGELFF | TGTGCCAGCAGCTTGGGCAGGGCCTCCGCCACCGGGGAGCTGTTTTTT
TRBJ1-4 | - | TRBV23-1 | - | CASSFRGYEKLFF | TGCGCCAGCAGTTTCAGGGGTTATGAAAAACTGTTTTTT
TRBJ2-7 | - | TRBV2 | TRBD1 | CASTLTGIPYEQYF | TGTGCCAGCACTCTGACAGGGATTCCCTACGAGCAGTACTTC
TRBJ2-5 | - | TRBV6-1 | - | CASSEEDRRQETQYF | TGTGCCAGCAGTGAAGAGGACAGACGCCAAGAGACCCAGTACTTC
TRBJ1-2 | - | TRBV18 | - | CASSPGNYGYTF | TGTGCCAGCTCACCAGGGAACTATGGCTACACCTTC
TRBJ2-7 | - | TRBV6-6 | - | CASSGAYEQYF | TGTGCCAGCAGTGGGGCGTACGAGCAGTACTTC
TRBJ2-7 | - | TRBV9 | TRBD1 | CASSGGGGQGIYEQYF | TGTGCCAGCAGCGGCGGGGGAGGACAGGGGATCTACGAGCAGTACTTC
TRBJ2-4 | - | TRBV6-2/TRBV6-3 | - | CASSYSGTTNIQYF | TGTGCCAGCAGTTACTCCGGGACAACAAACATTCAGTACTTC